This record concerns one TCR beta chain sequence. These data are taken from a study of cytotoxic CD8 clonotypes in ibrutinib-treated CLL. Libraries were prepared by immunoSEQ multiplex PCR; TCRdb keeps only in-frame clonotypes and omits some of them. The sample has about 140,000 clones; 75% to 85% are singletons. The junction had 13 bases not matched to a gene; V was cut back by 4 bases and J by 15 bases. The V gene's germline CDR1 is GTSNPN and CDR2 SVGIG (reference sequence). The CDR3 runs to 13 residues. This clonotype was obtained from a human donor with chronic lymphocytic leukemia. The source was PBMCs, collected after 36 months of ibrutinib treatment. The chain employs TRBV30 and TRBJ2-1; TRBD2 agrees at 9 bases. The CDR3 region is CAWTLAGVGIRFF. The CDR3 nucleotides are TGTGCCTGGACTTTAGCGGGAGTGGGCATACGGTTCTTC. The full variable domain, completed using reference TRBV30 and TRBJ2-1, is SQTIHQWPATLVQPVGSPLSLECTVEGTSNPNLYWYRQAAGRGLQLLFYSVGIGQISSEVPQNLSASRPQDRQFILSSKKLLLSDSGFYLCAWTLAGVGIRFFGPGTRLTVL.